One sample yielded the 13 T cell receptor beta chains listed below, sequenced in a study of blood T cell repertoires in COVID-19. TCRdb's table, derived via immunoSEQ multiplex PCR, lists solely in-frame clones and lacks some. The sample lists roughly 150,000 clones, 70% to 85% seen once, with about 10% in the top ten. Sequences were obtained from peripheral blood. Receptor source: a man in his sixties who had recovered from COVID-19.

This chain connects TRBV18 to TRBJ1-4; D is perhaps TRBD1 (6 bases). Looked up from germline, CDR1 is KGHSH and CDR2 is LQKENI. The length of the CDR3 is 15 residues. V lost 2 bases to trimming and J lost 0 bases, with 7 bases between them. DNA of the CDR3: TGTGCCAGCTCACCAGCAGGGGCAACTAATGAAAAACTGTTTTTT. Translation: CASSPAGATNEKLFF. Using reference TRBV18 and TRBJ1-4 for the parts outside the CDR3, the full variable domain is NAGVMQNPRHLVRRRGQEARLRCSPMKGHSHVYWYRQLPEEGLKFMVYLQKENIIDESGMPKERFSAEFPKEGPSILRIQQVVRGDSAAYFCASSPAGATNEKLFFGSGTQLSVL.

This clone was observed once. This chain links TRBV6-5 with TRBJ1-1; D uncertain. The V gene lost 7 bases and the J gene lost 0 bases, with 9 bases spanning the gap. The CDR3 consists of 13 residues. Germline CDR1 MNHEY, CDR2 SVGAGI. This chain's CDR3 is CASNSAVNTEAFF. The DNA for the CDR3 is TGTGCCAGCAATTCTGCAGTGAACACTGAAGCTTTCTTT.

The rearrangement uses TRBV11-1 and TRBJ2-3; possible D gene TRBD1, 7 bases. The CDR3 has 14 residues. V was clipped by 4 bases and J by 3 bases, with 11 bases between them. Germline values: CDR1 SGHAT, CDR2 FQDESV (reference sequence). CDR3 in DNA: TGTGCCAGCAGCTACGCAGGGGGGACAGATACGCAGTATTTT. It specifies CASSYAGGTDTQYF. Full variable domain (outside the CDR3, taken from reference TRBV11-1 and TRBJ2-3): EAEVAQSPRYKITEKSQAVAFWCDPISGHATLYWYRQILGQGPELLVQFQDESVVDDSQLPKDRFSAERLKGVDSTLKIQPAELGDSAMYLCASSYAGGTDTQYFGPGTRLTVL.

The chain joins TRBV7-2 to TRBJ2-7, with TRBD1 matching over 7 bases. Trimming removed 5 bases from V and 4 bases from J; junction bases left unmatched: 14. The germline V gene encodes CDR1 SGHTA and CDR2 FQGNSA. This CDR3 spans 16 amino acids. CDR3 sequence (DNA): TGTGCCAGCAGCGTAAGCTTTGACAGGGAAAGTTACGAGCAGTACTTC. Translating it yields CASSVSFDRESYEQYF.

V and J are TRBV5-6 and TRBJ1-2; D not resolved. V lost 0 bases to trimming and J lost 2 bases, with 8 bases between them. This CDR3 has 14 amino acids. The germline V gene has CDR1 SGHDT and CDR2 YYEEEE. The CDR3 DNA is TGTGCCAGCAGCTTGGTGGAGAGAAACTATGGCTACACCTTC. As protein: CASSLVERNYGYTF.

This chain links TRBV29-1 with TRBJ2-7; D is perhaps TRBD1 (5 bases). The CDR3 sequence is 14 residues long. The germline V gene has CDR1 SQVTM and CDR2 ANQGSEA. The V end lost 1 base, the J end lost 3 bases, and 13 bases lay between the germline ends. The CDR3 spells CSVEAAGPLYEQYF. The CDR3, as DNA: TGCAGCGTTGAAGCGGCAGGGCCCCTCTACGAGCAGTACTTC.

This CDR3 is CSVEDVFRSTEAFF. The CDR3 bases are TGCAGCGTTGAAGATGTCTTTAGATCCACTGAAGCTTTCTTT. The chain combines TRBV29-1 with TRBJ1-1; the D is unclear. The germline V and J ends were trimmed by 0 bases and 4 bases, with 12 bases remaining between them. The length of the CDR3 is 14 residues. Germline V gene sequence: CDR1 SQVTM, CDR2 ANQGSEA.

The chain couples TRBV3-1 (or the pseudogene TRBV3-2) to TRBJ2-1; 11 bases line up with TRBD2. CDR1 is LGHDT and CDR2 is YNNKEL in the germline V gene (reference sequence). After removal of 1 base from V and 9 bases from J, the junction contained 11 bases not matched to a gene. The CDR3 has 17 residues. CDR3: CASSQVRGTSGPTEQFF. CDR3 DNA sequence: TGTGCCAGCAGCCAAGTTCGGGGGACTAGCGGTCCCACTGAGCAGTTCTTC.

This chain joins TRBV10-2 and TRBJ2-3, with a weak D call TRBD2 (5 bases). There are 14 residues in the CDR3. The V gene's germline CDR1 is WSHSY and CDR2 SAAADI. Trimming shortened V by 7 bases and J by 3 bases, and 14 bases separated the two germline ends. In nucleotides, the CDR3 is TGCGCCAGCATAACCGGGGTTAATACAGATACGCAGTATTTT. Translating it yields CASITGVNTDTQYF.

V is TRBV28 and J is TRBJ1-5; 10 bases align to TRBD1. The CDR3 has 17 amino acids. V was pared by 7 bases and J by 2 bases, with 11 bases of the junction left unmatched. Germline CDR1 reads MDHEN; CDR2 reads SYDVKM. This chain's CDR3 is CASTPSGTGVGNQPQHF. Here the CDR3 DNA reads TGTGCCAGCACCCCCTCAGGGACAGGGGTCGGCAATCAGCCCCAGCATTTT.

A few counts support this clone. The chain joins TRBV28 to TRBJ1-2, with 7 bases identical to TRBD1. V was clipped by 10 bases and J by 4 bases; unmatched bases: 6. CDR3 size: 12 residues. Germline V lookup: CDR1 MDHEN, CDR2 SYDVKM. The CDR3 region is CATQAGGYGYTF. CDR3 nucleotide sequence: TGTGCCACCCAGGCAGGGGGCTATGGCTACACCTTC.

Remarks on this clone: Distinct nucleotide sequences in the sample also encode this CDR3. The rearrangement joins TRBV24-1 to TRBJ2-1; 7 positions agree with TRBD1. This CDR3 is 15 amino acids long. V was clipped by 3 bases and J by 4 bases; unmatched bases: 5. Germline V gene data show CDR1 as KGHDR and CDR2 as SFDVKD. The CDR3 loop reads CATSDPGTVYNEQFF. DNA for the CDR3: TGTGCCACCAGTGATCCCGGGACAGTATACAATGAGCAGTTCTTC.

The chain employs TRBV5-1 and TRBJ1-2, with D possibly matching TRBD1 (5 bases). V was shortened by 4 bases and J by 4 bases, with 17 bases between the two germline ends. Germline CDR1 is SGHRS and CDR2 is YFSETQ. The CDR3 is 15 residues long. In DNA form, the CDR3 reads TGCGCCAGCAGCGAGACAGTGGGTGAAATCTATGGCTACACCTTC. Translated: CASSETVGEIYGYTF.